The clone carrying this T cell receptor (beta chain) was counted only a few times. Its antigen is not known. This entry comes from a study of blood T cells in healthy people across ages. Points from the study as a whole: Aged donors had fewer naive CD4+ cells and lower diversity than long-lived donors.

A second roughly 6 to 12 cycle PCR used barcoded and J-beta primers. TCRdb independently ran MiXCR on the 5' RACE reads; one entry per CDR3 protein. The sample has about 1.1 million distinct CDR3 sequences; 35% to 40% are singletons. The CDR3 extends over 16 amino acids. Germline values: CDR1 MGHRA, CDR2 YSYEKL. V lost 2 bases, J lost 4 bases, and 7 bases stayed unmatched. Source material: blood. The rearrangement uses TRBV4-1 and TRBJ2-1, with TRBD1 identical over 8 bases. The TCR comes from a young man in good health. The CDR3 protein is CASSQSETGDYNEQFF. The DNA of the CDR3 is TGCGCCAGCAGCCAATCTGAGACAGGGGATTACAATGAGCAGTTCTTC.